This T cell receptor beta chain came from a study of CD8 T cells in Susac syndrome (dated by TCRdb to the late 2010s). Looking at the study overall: Among the Susac syndrome patients who were sequenced, clinically active disease was present in six and clinical remission was observed in roughly eight. At blood withdrawal, Susac syndrome patients were therapy-naive, treated with corticosteroids (with IVIg additionally given to some), or treated with IVIg alone. Whether CD8+ T cell activation and differentiation in Susac syndrome was antigen driven was tested using repertoire sequencing. Paper-wide results and their limitations: In patients with Susac syndrome, the CD4+ T cell repertoire showed no detectable clonal expansion. The number of individuals in the TCR sequencing and HLA analysis was recognized as being relatively small.

High-throughput TCR beta sequencing profiled peripheral blood CD8+ and CD4+ T cells from healthy donors, Susac syndrome patients and multiple sclerosis patients. Recently defined diagnostic criteria for definite or probable disease were met by the Susac syndrome patients. Bulk CD8+ and CD4+ T cells were purified by magnetic negative isolation, while CD8+ TEMRA cells were enriched using FACS. Blood was drawn into EDTA tubes, processed within 24 hours, and PBMCs were isolated by density gradient centrifugation. PBMCs destined for TCR sequencing were cryopreserved in liquid nitrogen and later thawed in a 37 °C water bath. Purity of sorted or isolated CD4+, CD8+ and CD8+ TEMRA cells was at least 90%. From a lookup of the germline V gene, CDR1 and CDR2 are MDHEN and SYDVKM. The CDR3 holds 15 amino acids from the cysteine to the phenylalanine. Kept here is only the CDR3 DNA, which spans 45 bases and is read in frame from base 1. Clipping removes 3 bases from V and 6 bases from J, with 7 as the unmatched junction base count.

Concerning this clonotype itself: The antigen it binds to is not known. No qualities accompany the bases; no much larger clone lies one base away.

RNA was extracted with the RNeasy kit and roughly 0.45 to 1 ug was reverse transcribed using random hexamers. The immunoSEQ multiplex PCR assay, which covers 54 Vbeta and 13 Jbeta segments, was used to amplify TCR beta CDR3 regions. PCR amplification bias was corrected using a synthetic template baseline for primer optimization and computational correction. The source study handled its data this way. Reads were annotated to V, D and J genes per IMGT and analyzed with immunoSEQ Analyzer, keeping only productive sequences. Clonality was computed as one minus Shannon entropy normalized by log2 of the number of productive unique sequences. For each patient and control, public and private clones were evaluated among the 100 most prevalent clones. Susac-specific clones were defined as absent from healthy and MS cohorts, over a thousand published viral clones and other ImmuneACCESS disease sequences. Starting from the raw public reads, TCRdb applied fastp trimming at Q25, assembled clones with MiXCR and retained in-frame beta chains. Every entry covers one CDR3 protein and lists the most common genes and DNA from its rows. The V and J calls come from TCRdb's annotation, not from the publication. This sample lists approximately 210,000 distinct CDR3 sequences; approximately 94% were detected once. Roughly 0.14% of the sample rests with the top ten.

This TCR was sampled from a human donor with Susac syndrome. Source material: CD4+ T cells from PBMCs. The sequence links TRBV28 to TRBJ1-4, with 7 junctional bases fitting TRBD1. The CDR3 corresponds to CASSLNRGVYEKLFF. The DNA reads TGTGCCAGCAGTTTGAACAGGGGAGTGTATGAAAAACTGTTTTTT. The CDR3 plus the reference TRBV28 and TRBJ1-4 genes for the other parts give the full variable domain: DVKVTQSSRYLVKRTGEKVFLECVQDMDHENMFWYRQDPGLGLRLIYFSYDVKMKEKGDIPEGYSVSREKKERFSLILESASTNQTSMYLCASSLNRGVYEKLFFGSGTQLSVL.